This T cell receptor beta chain was retrieved from a study of PD-L1 blockade in urothelial cancer. Turning to the study itself: Once treatment had started, blood was analyzed at 3 weeks (second dose) and again at 6 weeks.

A remark on this clone: The antigen is undetermined.

TCRdb's table, derived via immunoSEQ multiplex PCR, lists solely in-frame clones and lacks some. The table lists roughly 130,000 clones, 65% to 85% of them singletons. Study observations and caveats: Tumor-linked clones in blood grew more by 3 weeks in durable-benefit patients.

The CDR3 length is 15 residues. The V gene end was trimmed by 3 bases and the J gene end by 5 bases; junction bases not matched to a gene: 7. Germline assignment: CDR1 KGHSH and CDR2 LQKENI. The time point here: pretreatment peripheral blood. Sample: PBMCs, taken around atezolizumab (anti-PD-L1) treatment. The rearrangement joins TRBV18 to TRBJ2-1; 7 nucleotides line up with TRBD2. The clonotype comes from a man over 45 with urothelial cancer. The CDR3 here is CASSPGLRTDNEQFF. The CDR3 coding sequence is TGTGCCAGCTCACCGGGACTACGAACAGACAATGAGCAGTTCTTC.